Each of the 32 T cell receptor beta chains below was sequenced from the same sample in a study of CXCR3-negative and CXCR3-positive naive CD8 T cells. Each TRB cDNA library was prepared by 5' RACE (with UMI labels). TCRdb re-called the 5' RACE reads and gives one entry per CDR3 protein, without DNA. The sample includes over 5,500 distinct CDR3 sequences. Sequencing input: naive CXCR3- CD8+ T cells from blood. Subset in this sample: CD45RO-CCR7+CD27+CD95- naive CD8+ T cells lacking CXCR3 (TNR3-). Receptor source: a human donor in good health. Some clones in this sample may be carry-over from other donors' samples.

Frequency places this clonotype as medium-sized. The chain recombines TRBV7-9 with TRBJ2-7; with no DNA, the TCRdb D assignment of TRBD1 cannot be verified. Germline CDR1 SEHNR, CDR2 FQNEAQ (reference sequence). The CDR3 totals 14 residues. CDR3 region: CASSPVAGGPEQYF.

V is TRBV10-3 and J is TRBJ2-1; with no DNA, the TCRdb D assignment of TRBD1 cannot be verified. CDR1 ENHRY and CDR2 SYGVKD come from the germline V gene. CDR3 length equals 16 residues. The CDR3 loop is CAISESRGGAYNEQFF.

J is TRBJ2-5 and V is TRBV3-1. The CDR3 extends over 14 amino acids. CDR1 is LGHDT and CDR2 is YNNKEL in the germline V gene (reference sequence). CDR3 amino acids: CASSQDLAFETQYF.

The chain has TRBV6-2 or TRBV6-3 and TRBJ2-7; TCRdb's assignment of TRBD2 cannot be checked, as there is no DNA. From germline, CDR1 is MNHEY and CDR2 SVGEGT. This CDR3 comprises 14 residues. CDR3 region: CASSTSGRGYEQYF.

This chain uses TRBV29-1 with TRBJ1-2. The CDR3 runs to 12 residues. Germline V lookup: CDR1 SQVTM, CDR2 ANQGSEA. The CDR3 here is CSAGGGFYGYTF.

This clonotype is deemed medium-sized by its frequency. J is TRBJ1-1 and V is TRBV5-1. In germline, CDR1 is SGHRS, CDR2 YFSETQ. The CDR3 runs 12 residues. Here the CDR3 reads CASSSADTEAFF.

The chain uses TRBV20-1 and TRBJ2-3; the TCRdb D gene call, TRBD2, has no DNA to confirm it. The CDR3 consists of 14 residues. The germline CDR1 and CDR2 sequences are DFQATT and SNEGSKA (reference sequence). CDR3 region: CSATSVPRTDTQYF.

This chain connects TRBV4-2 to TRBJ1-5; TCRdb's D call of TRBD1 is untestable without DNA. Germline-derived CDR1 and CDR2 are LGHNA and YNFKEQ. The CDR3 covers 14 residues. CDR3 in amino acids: CASSRTGYNQPQHF.

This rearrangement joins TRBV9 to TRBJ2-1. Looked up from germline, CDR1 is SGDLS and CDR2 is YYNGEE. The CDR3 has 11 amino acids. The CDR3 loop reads CASSFGIEQFF.

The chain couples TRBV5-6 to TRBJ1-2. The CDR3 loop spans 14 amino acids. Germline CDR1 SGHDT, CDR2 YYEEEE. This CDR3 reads CASSYLETNYGYTF. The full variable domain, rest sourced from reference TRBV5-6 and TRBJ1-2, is DAGVTQSPTHLIKTRGQQVTLRCSPKSGHDTVSWYQQALGQGPQFIFQYYEEEERQRGNFPDRFSGHQFPNYSSELNVNALLLGDSALYLCASSYLETNYGYTFGSGTRLTVV.

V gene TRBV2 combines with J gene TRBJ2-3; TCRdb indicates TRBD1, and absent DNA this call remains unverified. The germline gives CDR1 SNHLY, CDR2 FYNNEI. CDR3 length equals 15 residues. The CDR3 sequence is CASRGSGGATDTQYF. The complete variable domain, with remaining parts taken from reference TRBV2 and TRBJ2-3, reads EPEVTQTPSHQVTQMGQEVILRCVPISNHLYFYWYRQILGQKVEFLVSFYNNEISEKSEIFDDQFSVERPDGSNFTLKIRSTKLEDSAMYFCASRGSGGATDTQYFGPGTRLTVL.

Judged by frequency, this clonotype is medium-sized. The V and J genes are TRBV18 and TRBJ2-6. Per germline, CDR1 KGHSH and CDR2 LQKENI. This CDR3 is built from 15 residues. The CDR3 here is CASSPTHPGANVLTF.

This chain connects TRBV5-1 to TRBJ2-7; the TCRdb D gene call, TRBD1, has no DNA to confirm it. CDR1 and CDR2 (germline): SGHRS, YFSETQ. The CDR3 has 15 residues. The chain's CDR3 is CASSLGWDSSYEQYF.

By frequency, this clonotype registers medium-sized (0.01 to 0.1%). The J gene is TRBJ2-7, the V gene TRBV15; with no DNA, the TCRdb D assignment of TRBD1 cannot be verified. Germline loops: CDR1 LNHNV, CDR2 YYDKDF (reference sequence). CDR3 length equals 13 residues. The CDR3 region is CATSSWGAHEQYF.

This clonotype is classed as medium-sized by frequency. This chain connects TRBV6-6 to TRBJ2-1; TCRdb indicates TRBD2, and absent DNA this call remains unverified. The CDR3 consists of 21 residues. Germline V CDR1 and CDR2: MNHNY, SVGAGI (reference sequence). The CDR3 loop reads CASSYSSRLAGVIGPYNEQFF.

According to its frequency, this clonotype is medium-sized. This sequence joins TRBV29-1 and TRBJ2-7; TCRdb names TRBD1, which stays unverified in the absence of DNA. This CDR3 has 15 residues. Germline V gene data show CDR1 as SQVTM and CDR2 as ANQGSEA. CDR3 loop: CSVLGSPRGYYEQYF.

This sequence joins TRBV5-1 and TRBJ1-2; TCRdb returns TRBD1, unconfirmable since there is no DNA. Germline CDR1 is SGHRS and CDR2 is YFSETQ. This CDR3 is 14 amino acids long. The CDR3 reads CASSLGTDNYGYTF.

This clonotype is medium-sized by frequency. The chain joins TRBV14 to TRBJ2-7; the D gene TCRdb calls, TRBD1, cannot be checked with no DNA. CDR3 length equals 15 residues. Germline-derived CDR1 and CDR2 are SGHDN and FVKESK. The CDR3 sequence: CASSQDTDREYEQYF. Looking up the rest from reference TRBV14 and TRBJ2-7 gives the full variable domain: EAGVTQFPSHSVIEKGQTVTLRCDPISGHDNLYWYRRVMGKEIKFLLHFVKESKQDESGMPNNRFLAERTGGTYSTLKVQPAELEDSGVYFCASSQDTDREYEQYFGPGTRLTVT.

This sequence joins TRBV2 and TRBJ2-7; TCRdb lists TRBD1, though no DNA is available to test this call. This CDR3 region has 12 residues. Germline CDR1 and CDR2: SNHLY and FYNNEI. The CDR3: CASRQGYYEQYF.

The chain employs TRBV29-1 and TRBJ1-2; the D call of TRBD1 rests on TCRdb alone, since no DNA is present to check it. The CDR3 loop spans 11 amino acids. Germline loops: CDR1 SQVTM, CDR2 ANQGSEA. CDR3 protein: CSVGAGNGYTF.

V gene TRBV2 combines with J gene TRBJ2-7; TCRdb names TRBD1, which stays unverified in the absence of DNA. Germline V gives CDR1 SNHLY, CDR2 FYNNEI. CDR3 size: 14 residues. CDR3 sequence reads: CATIPTTFTYEQYF. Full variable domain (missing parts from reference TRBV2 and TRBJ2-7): EPEVTQTPSHQVTQMGQEVILRCVPISNHLYFYWYRQILGQKVEFLVSFYNNEISEKSEIFDDQFSVERPDGSNFTLKIRSTKLEDSAMYFCATIPTTFTYEQYFGPGTRLTVT.

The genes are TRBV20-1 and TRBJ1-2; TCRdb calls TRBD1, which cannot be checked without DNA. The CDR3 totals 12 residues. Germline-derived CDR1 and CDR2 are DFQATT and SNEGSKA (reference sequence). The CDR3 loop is CSAGGQDYGYTF.

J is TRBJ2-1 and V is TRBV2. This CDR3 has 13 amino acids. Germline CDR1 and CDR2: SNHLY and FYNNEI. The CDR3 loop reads CASSEDLDNEQFF. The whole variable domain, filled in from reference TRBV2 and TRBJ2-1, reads EPEVTQTPSHQVTQMGQEVILRCVPISNHLYFYWYRQILGQKVEFLVSFYNNEISEKSEIFDDQFSVERPDGSNFTLKIRSTKLEDSAMYFCASSEDLDNEQFFGPGTRLTVL.

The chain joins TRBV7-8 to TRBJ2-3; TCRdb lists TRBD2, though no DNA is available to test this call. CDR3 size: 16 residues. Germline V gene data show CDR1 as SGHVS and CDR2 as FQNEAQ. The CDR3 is CASTSLPSGSTDTQYF.

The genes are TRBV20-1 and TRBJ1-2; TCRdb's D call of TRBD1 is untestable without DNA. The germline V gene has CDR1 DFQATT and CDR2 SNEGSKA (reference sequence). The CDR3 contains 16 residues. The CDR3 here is CSARGLPGTAGKGYTF.

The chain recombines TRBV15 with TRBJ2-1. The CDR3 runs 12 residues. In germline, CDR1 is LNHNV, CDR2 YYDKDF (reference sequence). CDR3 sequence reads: CATSSYGNEQFF.

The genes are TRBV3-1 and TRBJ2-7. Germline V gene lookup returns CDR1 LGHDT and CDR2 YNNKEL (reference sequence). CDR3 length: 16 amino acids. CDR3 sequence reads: CASSQVKTDGSYEQYF.

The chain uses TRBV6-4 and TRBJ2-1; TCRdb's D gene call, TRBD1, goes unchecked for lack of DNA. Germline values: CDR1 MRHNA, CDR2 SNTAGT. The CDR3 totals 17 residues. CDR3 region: CASSDSPGGGTYNEQFF.

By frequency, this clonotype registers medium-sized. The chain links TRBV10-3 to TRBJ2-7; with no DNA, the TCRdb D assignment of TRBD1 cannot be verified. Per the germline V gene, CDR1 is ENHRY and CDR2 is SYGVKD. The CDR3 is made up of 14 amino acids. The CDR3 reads CAISVGGAVNEQYF.

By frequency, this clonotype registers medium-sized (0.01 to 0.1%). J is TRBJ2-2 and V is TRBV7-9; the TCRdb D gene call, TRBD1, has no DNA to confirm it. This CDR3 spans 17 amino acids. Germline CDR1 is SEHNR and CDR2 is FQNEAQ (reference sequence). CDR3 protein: CASSLSRRGLNTGELFF.

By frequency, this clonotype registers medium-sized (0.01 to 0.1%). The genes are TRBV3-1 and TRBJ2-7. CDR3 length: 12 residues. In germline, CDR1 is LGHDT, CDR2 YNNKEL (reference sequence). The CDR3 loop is CASSATSYEQYF.

CDR3 residues: CSVESGTAYEQYF. The rearrangement links TRBV29-1 to TRBJ2-7; TCRdb indicates TRBD1, and absent DNA this call remains unverified. The CDR3 is 13 amino acids. CDR1 SQVTM and CDR2 ANQGSEA come from the germline V gene.